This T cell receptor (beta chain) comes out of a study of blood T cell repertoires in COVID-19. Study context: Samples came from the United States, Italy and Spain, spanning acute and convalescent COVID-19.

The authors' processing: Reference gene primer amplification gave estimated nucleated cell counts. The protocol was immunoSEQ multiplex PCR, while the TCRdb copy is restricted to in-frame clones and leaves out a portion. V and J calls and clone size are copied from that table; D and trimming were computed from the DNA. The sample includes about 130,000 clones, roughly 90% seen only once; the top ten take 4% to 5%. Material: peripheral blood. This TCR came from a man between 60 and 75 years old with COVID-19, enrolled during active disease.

In DNA form, the CDR3 reads TGTGCCAGCAGTTTCCCCCAAGGGACAGAAGCTTTCTTT. It yields the protein CASSFPQGTEAFF. The chain recombines TRBV28 with TRBJ1-1, with D maybe TRBD1 (6 bases). V was cut by 3 bases and J by 8 bases, with 13 bases left in between. Germline assignment: CDR1 MDHEN and CDR2 SYDVKM. The CDR3 extends over 13 amino acids. The full variable domain, its missing parts supplied by reference TRBV28 and TRBJ1-1, is DVKVTQSSRYLVKRTGEKVFLECVQDMDHENMFWYRQDPGLGLRLIYFSYDVKMKEKGDIPEGYSVSREKKERFSLILESASTNQTSMYLCASSFPQGTEAFFGQGTRLTVV.